This TCR beta chain was documented in a study of OX40 agonist ivuxolimab in advanced cancers. On the study more broadly: Treatment received earlier with anti-PD-1, anti-PD-L1 or anti-CTLA-4 agents was allowed, and around 40% had some. General study findings and limits: Determination of antigen specificity was not performed for the expanded peripheral T cells.

Comments on this clone: No antigen is known for it.

This CDR3 comprises 14 residues. The trim removed 8 bases at V and 0 bases at J, leaving 5 bases unmatched. Germline V lookup: CDR1 MNHNY, CDR2 SVGAGI (reference sequence). Assay used: immunoSEQ multiplex PCR; TCRdb lists only in-frame clones, some missing. This table has 35,000 to 50,000 clones, 65% to 85% appearing once. Samples were taken at baseline and on day 1 of cycles 4 and 7. The rearrangement joins TRBV6-6 to TRBJ2-3; 7 bases map to TRBD2. Sequenced material: CD4+ or CD8+ T cells sorted from blood, taken in a trial of the OX40 agonist ivuxolimab. This clonotype was sampled from an adult with an advanced solid tumor such as melanoma, head and neck, liver or kidney cancer. CDR3 DNA: TGTGCCAGCGGGCTAGCGGTTAGCACAGATACGCAGTATTTT. Translation gives CASGLAVSTDTQYF.